This TCR beta chain stems from a study of graft-versus-host responses after intestinal transplantation. As regards this clone: What it binds is unknown.

V was pared by 4 bases and J by 5 bases, with 8 bases of the junction left unmatched. This CDR3 comprises 14 residues. Germline V gene sequence: CDR1 SGHRS, CDR2 YFSETQ. Study-wide points: The recipient marrow held GvH clones, and some of them showed up first in ileum or blood.

Method: immunoSEQ multiplex PCR; TCRdb's copy keeps in-frame clones and lacks some. The sample shows some 86,000 clones, 90% to 95% of them seen only once. The sample in question was unstimulated CD8+ T cells sorted from spleen or lymph node cells, obtained before intestinal transplant. The genes are TRBV5-1 and TRBJ1-2; 7 bases line up with TRBD1. The TCR sequence derives from a human donor who received an intestinal transplant. The CDR3 DNA is TGCGCCAGCAGCATCGACAGGGTGAGGTATGGCTACACCTTC. This sequence encodes CASSIDRVRYGYTF.